The 25 T cell receptor beta chains reported below all come from one sample, sequenced in a study of TIL therapy for anti-PD-1-resistant metastatic lung cancer (dated by TCRdb to the early 2020s). The time point label on this specimen signifies: pre-treatment sample, taken before nivolumab and TIL therapy. The baseline tumor samples were excised metastases, mostly pleural nodules or supraclavicular lymph nodes, taken from the same resection that was used to grow TIL. TCR beta CDR3 regions were amplified from genomic DNA by bias-controlled multiplex PCR with the immunoSEQ v3 hsTCRB kit. Not all clones reach the TCRdb copy of this immuneACCESS table, which keeps in-frame sequences only. Checked studies attribute under half of the gap to unresolved V genes and leave the rest unexplained. A total of some 1,000 clones appear in this sample, 75% of them only once. 8% to 9.5% of the sample goes to the ten largest clones.

The source was tumor tissue, collected at baseline. The source is a person between 25 and 80 years old with non-small cell lung cancer.

This clone has just a few counts. V is TRBV11-2 and J is TRBJ1-1; D remains ambiguous. The CDR3 sequence is 15 residues long. Trimming removed 1 base at V and 5 bases at J, with 14 bases between. Germline V gives CDR1 SGHAT, CDR2 FQNNGV. DNA for the CDR3: TGTGCCAGCAGCTTAGGGGGAGGGTTGGGGACTGAAGCTTTCTTT. It yields the protein CASSLGGGLGTEAFF.

This clone has a handful of counts. The chain has TRBV6-4 and TRBJ2-6; D possibly corresponds to TRBD1 (6 bases). Trimming pared 3 bases from V and 0 bases from J, leaving 6 bases between. Per the germline V gene, CDR1 is MRHNA and CDR2 is SNTAGT. The CDR3 runs 15 residues. CDR3 loop: CASSEDSSGANVLTF. Here the CDR3 DNA reads TGTGCCAGCAGTGAGGACAGCTCTGGGGCCAACGTCCTGACTTTC.

V is TRBV11-2 and J is TRBJ1-6; 7 positions agree with TRBD1. This CDR3 has 14 residues. Looked up from germline, CDR1 is SGHAT and CDR2 is FQNNGV. V shed 1 base, J shed 10 bases, and the junction held 4 bases outside the gene matches. This CDR3 is CASSLATGDSPLHF. The CDR3 bases are TGTGCCAGCAGCTTAGCTACAGGGGACTCACCCCTCCACTTT.

The rearrangement joins TRBV29-1 to TRBJ1-1; 7 bases are shared with TRBD1. Trimming at V came to 5 bases and at J to 1 base, leaving 4 bases not matched to a gene. CDR3 length: 13 amino acids. Germline CDR1 and CDR2: SQVTM and ANQGSEA. CDR3 in amino acids: CSVTRTGNTEAFF. The CDR3 DNA reads TGCAGCGTTACTAGGACAGGGAACACTGAAGCTTTCTTT.

This chain connects TRBV28 to TRBJ1-1; tentatively, D is TRBD1 (6 bases). The germline V and J ends were trimmed by 2 bases and 8 bases, with 15 bases remaining between them. Germline assignment: CDR1 MDHEN and CDR2 SYDVKM. This CDR3 is 14 amino acids long. CDR3 nucleotides: TGTGCCAGCAGTTTAGTCTGGGGGGCTGACGAAGCTTTCTTT. As protein: CASSLVWGADEAFF.

A single count supports this clone. V is TRBV7-6 and J is TRBJ2-6, with TRBD1 matching 10 bases. This CDR3 spans 20 amino acids. The ends lost 2 bases at V and 1 base at J; junction bases unmatched: 11. Germline-derived CDR1 and CDR2 are SGHVS and FNYEAQ. The CDR3 DNA is TGTGCCAGCAGCTTAATCGCGACAGGGGGCAGATTATCTGGGGCCAACGTCCTGACTTTC. Residues: CASSLIATGGRLSGANVLTF.

CDR3 in DNA: TGTGCCAGTCAGCCCCGGGGGGAGTCCTACGAGCAGTACTTC. Amino acids: CASQPRGESYEQYF. The chain carries TRBV6-1 and TRBJ2-7, with 7 bases aligning to TRBD2. V dropped 9 bases and J dropped 1; count of bases not matched to a gene: 9. The CDR3 contains 14 residues. Germline CDR1 and CDR2: MNHNS and SASEGT.

The sample holds a few counts of this clone. This chain joins TRBV19 and TRBJ1-5; D not certain. V was clipped by 6 bases and J by 0 bases, with 15 bases between them. The CDR3 runs to 16 residues. Germline CDR1 reads LNHDA; CDR2 reads SQIVND (reference sequence). The CDR3 reads CASRRGGPYSNQPQHF. Here the CDR3 DNA reads TGTGCCAGTAGACGGGGAGGGCCTTATAGCAATCAGCCCCAGCATTTT.

The chain links TRBV5-4 to TRBJ1-4, with 7 bases matching TRBD1. This CDR3 contains 16 residues. Germline loops: CDR1 SGHNT, CDR2 YYREEE (reference sequence). Unmatched junction bases numbered 12, after V lost 4 bases and J lost 6 bases. The CDR3 DNA is TGTGCCAGCAGCACCCGGACAGGAGGAAGGGATGAAAAACTGTTTTTT. This translates into CASSTRTGGRDEKLFF.

The chain recombines TRBV10-3 with TRBJ2-3; D possibly corresponds to TRBD1 (7 bases). Trimming took 11 bases from V and 3 from J, leaving 15 bases between them. The germline gives CDR1 ENHRY, CDR2 SYGVKD. The CDR3 loop spans 13 amino acids. CDR3 DNA: TGTGCCGCCACCCCAGGGGGGACAGATACGCAGTATTTT. Translated, it gives CAATPGGTDTQYF.

The chain combines TRBV4-2 with TRBJ2-2; D gene ambiguous. Trimming cost V 0 bases and J 1 base, with 0 bases left between them. Germline V gene data show CDR1 as LGHNA and CDR2 as YNFKEQ. This CDR3 has 13 amino acids. In DNA form, the CDR3 reads TGTGCCAGCAGCCAAGAGAACACCGGGGAGCTGTTTTTT. Translation gives CASSQENTGELFF.

On this clone itself: Other DNA sequences in the same sample also yield this CDR3. The chain employs TRBV18 and TRBJ1-1; 7 bases are a match to TRBD1. The CDR3 runs to 15 residues. V lost 2 bases to trimming and J lost 4 bases; unmatched junction nucleotides: 7. Germline values: CDR1 KGHSH, CDR2 LQKENI. For the CDR3, the DNA is TGTGCCAGCTCACCATCGGCAGGGGGTGGCACTGAAGCTTTCTTT. Translated, it gives CASSPSAGGGTEAFF.

V gene TRBV9 combines with J gene TRBJ2-5, with D possibly being TRBD2 (5 bases). Germline V gives CDR1 SGDLS, CDR2 YYNGEE. The V and J ends lost 4 bases and 1 base respectively, with 14 bases between them. There are 15 residues in the CDR3. CDR3 loop: CASSSIEGSQETQYF. The CDR3 region has the DNA TGTGCCAGCAGCTCTATTGAGGGTAGCCAAGAGACCCAGTACTTC.

The chain uses TRBV7-2 and TRBJ2-3; maybe TRBD2 (7 bases). The CDR3 consists of 14 residues. The ends were cut back, 5 bases at V and 6 bases at J, with 15 bases in the middle. Germline V lookup: CDR1 SGHTA, CDR2 FQGNSA. DNA for the CDR3: TGTGCCAGCAGCCGGACGGGGGGCGCGGATACGCAGTATTTT. Encoded protein: CASSRTGGADTQYF.

The CDR3 reads CASSLGGSGTQETQYF. CDR3 bases: TGTGCCAGCAGCTTAGGGGGTAGCGGGACACAAGAGACCCAGTACTTC. This chain joins TRBV7-7 and TRBJ2-5; 8 bases map to TRBD2. This CDR3 has 16 residues. Trimming at V came to 1 base and at J to 2 bases, leaving 6 bases not matched to a gene. From germline, CDR1 is SSHAT and CDR2 FNYEAQ (reference sequence).

The chain joins TRBV2 to TRBJ1-6; D is unresolved. The V gene's germline CDR1 is SNHLY and CDR2 FYNNEI. The CDR3 loop spans 13 amino acids. V was pared by 6 bases and J by 11 bases, with 14 bases between. The CDR3 DNA reads as TGTGCCAGCAGGGGCAGCCAAAATACACCCCTCCACTTT. Amino acids: CASRGSQNTPLHF.

This clone appeared once. The rearrangement links TRBV29-1 to TRBJ2-1; D remains ambiguous. The CDR3 loop spans 13 amino acids. V was clipped by 0 bases and J by 12 bases, with 15 bases between them. The germline gives CDR1 SQVTM, CDR2 ANQGSEA. CDR3 amino acids: CSVEDRGDPWQFF. The CDR3 region has the DNA TGCAGCGTTGAAGATCGCGGAGACCCTTGGCAGTTCTTC.

CDR3 coding DNA: TGCGCCAGCAGCTTGAACAGGGGGCAAGGGGGTGAAGCTTTCTTT. Translation: CASSLNRGQGGEAFF. V and J are TRBV5-1 and TRBJ1-1; 9 nucleotides line up with TRBD1. The V gene end was trimmed by 1 base and the J gene end by 7 bases; junction bases not matched to a gene: 8. Per the germline V gene, CDR1 is SGHRS and CDR2 is YFSETQ. The CDR3 extends over 15 amino acids.

Worth noting for this clone: The limits of the CDR3 on the DNA are not certain, so only TCRdb's listed CDR3 is given. The rearrangement joins TRBV19 to TRBJ1-1. The CDR3 sequence runs 13 residues, both termini included. Germline V CDR1 and CDR2: LNHDA, SQIVND (reference sequence). The CDR3 protein is CASSIRAGLEAFF.

The chain combines TRBV10-3 with TRBJ2-7; D possibly matches TRBD1 or TRBD2 (6 bases each). Germline CDR1 ENHRY, CDR2 SYGVKD. The CDR3 extends over 14 amino acids. V lost 3 bases, J lost 1 base, and 10 bases lay in between. In nucleotides, the CDR3 is TGTGCCATCAGTGACGGGGGCGGATCCTACGAGCAGTACTTC. It specifies CAISDGGGSYEQYF.

The J gene is TRBJ1-1, the V gene TRBV27; D remains unclear. This CDR3 region has 13 residues. V was cut by 2 bases and J by 6 bases, with 10 bases left in between. CDR1 is MNHEY, CDR2 SMNVEV, per germline (reference sequence). CDR3 coding DNA: TGTGCCAGCAGTTTAATTGGCAGTCCTGAAGCTTTCTTT. This encodes CASSLIGSPEAFF.

This clone has only a few counts. The genes are TRBV10-2 and TRBJ1-3, with D unclear. The CDR3 totals 14 residues. In germline, CDR1 is WSHSY, CDR2 SAAADI. V was cut by 5 bases and J by 4 bases, with 12 bases left in between. The CDR3 sequence: CASSSPLRGNTIYF. The CDR3 nucleotides read TGCGCCAGCAGTAGCCCCCTTAGGGGAAACACCATATATTTT.

The rearrangement joins TRBV7-2 to TRBJ2-3, with 14 bases lining up with TRBD2. This CDR3 has 17 amino acids. CDR1 SGHTA and CDR2 FQGNSA come from the germline V gene. Losses at the gene ends were 4 bases for V and 5 bases for J; bases not matched to a gene: 8. The CDR3 loop is CASSSSGTSGSGDTQYF. The CDR3 coding sequence is TGTGCCAGCAGCTCGTCCGGGACTAGCGGGAGTGGAGATACGCAGTATTTT.

There are a few counts of this clone. The V call is TRBV7-3, the J call TRBJ2-2; TRBD2 matches at 11 bases. This CDR3 is built from 19 residues. Germline-derived CDR1 and CDR2 are SGHTA and FQGTGA. Trimming cost V 4 bases and J 5 bases; bases outside gene matches: 15. The CDR3 is CASSSSLTSGRGDTGELFF. As DNA, the CDR3 is TGTGCCAGCAGCTCGAGCCTTACTAGCGGGAGAGGGGATACCGGGGAGCTGTTTTTT. The whole variable domain, filled in from reference TRBV7-3 and TRBJ2-2, reads GAGVSQTPSNKVTEKGKYVELRCDPISGHTALYWYRQSLGQGPEFLIYFQGTGAADDSGLPNDRFFAVRPEGSVSTLKIQRTERGDSAVYLCASSSSLTSGRGDTGELFFGEGSRLTVL.

The gene calls are TRBV27 and TRBJ1-1, with 7 bases lining up with TRBD1. The V gene's germline CDR1 is MNHEY and CDR2 SMNVEV (reference sequence). The CDR3 extends over 15 amino acids. Unmatched junction bases numbered 9, after V lost 5 bases and J lost 3 bases. In nucleotides, the CDR3 is TGTGCCAGCAGTCCCTCGACAGGGAGGGACACTGAAGCTTTCTTT. Amino acid sequence: CASSPSTGRDTEAFF.